This TCR beta chain comes out of a study of vaccination and CD4 T cells after COVID-19. Study details: Convalescent individuals numbered four females and six males, two being Hispanic.

As to this clonotype: Antigen specificity is unknown.

The Oncomine TCR Beta short-read assay sequenced DNA from cultured CD4+ T cells. MiXCR was run by TCRdb on the PCR reads, yielding one entry per CDR3 protein. This repertoire shows some 14,000 distinct CDR3 sequences, approximately 56% found once; its top ten account for roughly a sixth. The treatment is: roughly 10-day PBMC culture with coronavirus spike peptide pools or control peptides (ViraFEST assay). The culture of about 2 million PBMCs per well included approximately 9 IU/ml IL-2 and 9.5 to 10 ug/ml peptide pools. Study results and limitations: It was observed that, in convalescent patients, a median around 88% of reactive clones arose only post-vaccination. Convalescent patient numbers were relatively low, with no early post-infection timepoints.

This TCR derives from a human donor who had recovered from COVID-19. The material sequenced was CD4+ T cells from blood, cultured in vitro.

The CDR3 sequence: CSARRGTHYGYTF. CDR3 nucleotides: TGCAGTGCTAGGCGGGGAACCCACTATGGCTACACCTTC. The chain links TRBV20-1 to TRBJ1-2; no clear D gene. The V gene's germline CDR1 is DFQATT and CDR2 SNEGSKA (reference sequence). The CDR3 extends over 13 amino acids. Trimming pared 3 bases from V and 3 bases from J, leaving 11 bases between.